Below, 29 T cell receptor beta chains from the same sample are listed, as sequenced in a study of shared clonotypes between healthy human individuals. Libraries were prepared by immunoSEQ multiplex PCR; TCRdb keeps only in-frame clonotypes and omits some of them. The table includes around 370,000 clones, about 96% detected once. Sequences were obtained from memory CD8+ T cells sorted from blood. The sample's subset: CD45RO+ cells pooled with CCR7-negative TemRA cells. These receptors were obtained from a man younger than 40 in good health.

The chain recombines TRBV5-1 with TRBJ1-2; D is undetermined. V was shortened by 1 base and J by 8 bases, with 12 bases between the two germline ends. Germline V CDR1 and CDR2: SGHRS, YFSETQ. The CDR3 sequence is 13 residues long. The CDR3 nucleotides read TGCGCCAGCAGCTTGCAATGGGTGAGCGGCTACACCTTC. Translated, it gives CASSLQWVSGYTF.

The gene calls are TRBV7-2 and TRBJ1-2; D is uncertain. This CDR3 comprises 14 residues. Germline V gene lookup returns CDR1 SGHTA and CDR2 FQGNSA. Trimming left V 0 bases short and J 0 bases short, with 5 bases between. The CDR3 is CASSLAGTNYGYTF. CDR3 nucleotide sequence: TGTGCCAGCAGCTTAGCCGGGACTAACTATGGCTACACCTTC.

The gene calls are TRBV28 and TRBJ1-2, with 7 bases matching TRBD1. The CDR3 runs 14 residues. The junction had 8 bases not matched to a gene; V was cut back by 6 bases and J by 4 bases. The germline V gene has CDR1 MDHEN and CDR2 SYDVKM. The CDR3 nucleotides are TGTGCCAGCAGCGGGCGACAGGGTCCCTATGGCTACACCTTC. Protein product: CASSGRQGPYGYTF.

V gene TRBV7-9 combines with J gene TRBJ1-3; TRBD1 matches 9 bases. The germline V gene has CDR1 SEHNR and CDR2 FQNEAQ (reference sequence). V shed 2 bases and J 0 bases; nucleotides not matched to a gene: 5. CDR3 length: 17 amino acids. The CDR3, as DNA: TGTGCCAGCAGCTTAACTGAACAGGGGGCCTCTGGAAACACCATATATTTT. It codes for CASSLTEQGASGNTIYF.

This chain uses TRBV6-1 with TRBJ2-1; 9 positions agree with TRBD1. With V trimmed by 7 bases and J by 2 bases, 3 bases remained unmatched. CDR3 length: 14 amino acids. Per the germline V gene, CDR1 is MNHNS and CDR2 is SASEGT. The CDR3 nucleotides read TGTGCCAGCACCCGGGACAGGGCCTACAATGAGCAGTTCTTC. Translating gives CASTRDRAYNEQFF.

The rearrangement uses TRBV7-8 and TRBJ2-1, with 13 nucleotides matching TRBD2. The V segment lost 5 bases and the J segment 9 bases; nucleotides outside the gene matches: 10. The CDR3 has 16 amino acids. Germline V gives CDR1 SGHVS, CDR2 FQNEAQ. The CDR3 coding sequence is TGTGCCAGCAGCCGAGTAGGACTAGCGGGAGTCGTTGAGCAGTTCTTC. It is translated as CASSRVGLAGVVEQFF. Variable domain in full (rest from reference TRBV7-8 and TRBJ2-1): GAGVSQSPRYKVAKRGQDVALRCDPISGHVSLFWYQQALGQGPEFLTYFQNEAQLDKSGLPSDRFFAERPEGSVSTLKIQRTQQEDSAVYLCASSRVGLAGVVEQFFGPGTRLTVL.

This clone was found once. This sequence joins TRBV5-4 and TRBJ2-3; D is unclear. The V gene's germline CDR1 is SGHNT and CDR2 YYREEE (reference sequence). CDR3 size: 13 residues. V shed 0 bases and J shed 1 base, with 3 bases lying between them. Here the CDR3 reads CASSLDRTDTQYF. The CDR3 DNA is TGTGCCAGCAGCTTGGACCGCACAGATACGCAGTATTTT.

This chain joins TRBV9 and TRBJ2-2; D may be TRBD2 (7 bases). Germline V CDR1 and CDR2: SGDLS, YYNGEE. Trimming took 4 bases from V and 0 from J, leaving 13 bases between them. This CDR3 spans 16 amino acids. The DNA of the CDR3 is TGTGCCAGCAGCCCTTGGGGGGGGCCGAACACCGGGGAGCTGTTTTTT. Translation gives CASSPWGGPNTGELFF.

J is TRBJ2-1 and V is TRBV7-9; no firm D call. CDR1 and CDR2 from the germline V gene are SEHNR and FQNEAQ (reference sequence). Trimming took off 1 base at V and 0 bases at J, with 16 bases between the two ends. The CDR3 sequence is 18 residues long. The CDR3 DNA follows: TGTGCCAGCAGCTTAGGGGTCGGGCGGTCCGTCTCCTACAATGAGCAGTTCTTC. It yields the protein CASSLGVGRSVSYNEQFF. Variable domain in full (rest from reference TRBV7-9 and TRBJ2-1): DTGVSQNPRHKITKRGQNVTFRCDPISEHNRLYWYRQTLGQGPEFLTYFQNEAQLEKSRLLSDRFSAERPKGSFSTLEIQRTEQGDSAMYLCASSLGVGRSVSYNEQFFGPGTRLTVL.

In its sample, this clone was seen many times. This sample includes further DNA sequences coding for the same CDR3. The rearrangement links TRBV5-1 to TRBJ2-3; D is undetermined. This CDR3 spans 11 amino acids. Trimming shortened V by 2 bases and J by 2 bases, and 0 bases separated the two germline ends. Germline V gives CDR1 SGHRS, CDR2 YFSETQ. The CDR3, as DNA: TGCGCCAGCAGCTTCACAGATACGCAGTATTTT. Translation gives CASSFTDTQYF.

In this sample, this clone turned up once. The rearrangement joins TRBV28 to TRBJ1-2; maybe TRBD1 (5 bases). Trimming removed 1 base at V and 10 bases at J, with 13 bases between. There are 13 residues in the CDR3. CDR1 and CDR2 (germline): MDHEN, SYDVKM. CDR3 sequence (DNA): TGTGCCAGCAGTTTATCCTGGCAGGGTTACTACACCTTC. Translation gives CASSLSWQGYYTF.

The DNA for the CDR3 is TGTGCCAGCAGTTTCCCGAAGCGCCGGCAGTTCTTC. This encodes CASSFPKRRQFF. The chain uses TRBV28 and TRBJ2-1; D is unclear. Germline V gene sequence: CDR1 MDHEN, CDR2 SYDVKM. Trimming removed 3 bases from V and 12 bases from J, with 12 bases in between. This CDR3 is built from 12 residues.

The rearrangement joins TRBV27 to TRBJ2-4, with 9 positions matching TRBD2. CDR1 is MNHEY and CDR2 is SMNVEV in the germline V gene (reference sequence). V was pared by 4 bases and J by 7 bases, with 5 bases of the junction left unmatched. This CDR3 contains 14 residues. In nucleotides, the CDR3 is TGTGCCAGCAGTTCGGGACTAGCAGGGAACATTCAGTACTTC. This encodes CASSSGLAGNIQYF.

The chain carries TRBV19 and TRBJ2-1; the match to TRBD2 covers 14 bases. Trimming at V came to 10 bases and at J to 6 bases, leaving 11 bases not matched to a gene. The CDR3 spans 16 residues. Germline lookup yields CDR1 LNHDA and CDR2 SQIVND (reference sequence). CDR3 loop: CAISRSGTSGSNEQFF. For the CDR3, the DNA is TGTGCCATATCGCGATCCGGGACTAGCGGGAGCAATGAGCAGTTCTTC.

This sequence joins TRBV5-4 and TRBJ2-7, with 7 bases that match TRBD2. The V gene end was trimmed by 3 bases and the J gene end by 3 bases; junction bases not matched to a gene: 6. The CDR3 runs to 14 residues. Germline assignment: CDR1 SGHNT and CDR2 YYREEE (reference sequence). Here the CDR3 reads CASSWEGGRYEQYF. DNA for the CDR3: TGTGCCAGCAGCTGGGAGGGCGGCCGCTACGAGCAGTACTTC.

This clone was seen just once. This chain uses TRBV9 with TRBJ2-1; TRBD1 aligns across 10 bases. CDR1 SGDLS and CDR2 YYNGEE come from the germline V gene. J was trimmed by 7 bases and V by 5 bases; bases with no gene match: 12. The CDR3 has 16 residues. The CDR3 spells CASSLPRQGARNEQFF. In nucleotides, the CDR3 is TGTGCCAGCAGTTTACCCCGACAGGGGGCGCGTAATGAGCAGTTCTTC.

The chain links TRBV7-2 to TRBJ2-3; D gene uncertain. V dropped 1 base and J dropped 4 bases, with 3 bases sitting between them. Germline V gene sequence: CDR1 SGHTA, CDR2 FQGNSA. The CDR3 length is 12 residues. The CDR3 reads CASSLDPDTQYF. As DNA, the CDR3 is TGTGCCAGCAGCTTAGATCCAGATACGCAGTATTTT.

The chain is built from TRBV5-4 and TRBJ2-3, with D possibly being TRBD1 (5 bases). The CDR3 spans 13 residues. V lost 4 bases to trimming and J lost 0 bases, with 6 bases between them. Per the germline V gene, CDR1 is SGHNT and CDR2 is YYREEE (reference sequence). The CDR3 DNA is TGTGCCAGCAGCGGGGCGAGCACAGATACGCAGTATTTT. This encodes CASSGASTDTQYF.

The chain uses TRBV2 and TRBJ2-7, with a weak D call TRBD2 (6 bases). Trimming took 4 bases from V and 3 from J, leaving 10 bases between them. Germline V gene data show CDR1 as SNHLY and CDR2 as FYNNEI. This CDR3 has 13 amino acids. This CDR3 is CASSAGTYYEQYF. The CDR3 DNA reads TGTGCCAGCAGTGCCGGGACTTACTACGAGCAGTACTTC.

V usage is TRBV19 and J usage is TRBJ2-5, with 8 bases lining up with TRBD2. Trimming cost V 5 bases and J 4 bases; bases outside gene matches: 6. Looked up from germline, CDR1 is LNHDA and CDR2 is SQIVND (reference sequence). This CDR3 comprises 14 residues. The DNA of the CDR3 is TGTGCCAGTAGTTTCGGACTAGCACTAGAGACCCAGTACTTC. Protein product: CASSFGLALETQYF. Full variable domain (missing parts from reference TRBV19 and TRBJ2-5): DGGITQSPKYLFRKEGQNVTLSCEQNLNHDAMYWYRQDPGQGLRLIYYSQIVNDFQKGDIAEGYSVSREKKESFPLTVTSAQKNPTAFYLCASSFGLALETQYFGPGTRLLVL.

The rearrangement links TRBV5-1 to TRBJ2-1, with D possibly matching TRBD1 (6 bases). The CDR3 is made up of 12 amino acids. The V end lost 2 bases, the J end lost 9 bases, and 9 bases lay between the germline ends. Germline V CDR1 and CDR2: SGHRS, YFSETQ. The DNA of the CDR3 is TGCGCCAGCAGCTTCGTAGGGGGTGAGCAGTTCTTC. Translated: CASSFVGGEQFF.

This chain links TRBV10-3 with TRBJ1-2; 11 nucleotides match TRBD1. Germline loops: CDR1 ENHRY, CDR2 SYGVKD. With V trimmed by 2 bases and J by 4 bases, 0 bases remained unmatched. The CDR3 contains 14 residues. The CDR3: CAISEGTGGYGYTF. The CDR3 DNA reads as TGTGCCATCAGTGAGGGGACAGGGGGCTATGGCTACACCTTC.

The CDR3 reads CASSLLLAGRNYEQYF. The DNA for the CDR3 is TGTGCCAGCAGCTTACTTCTAGCGGGGAGAAACTACGAGCAGTACTTC. This chain joins TRBV7-9 and TRBJ2-7; TRBD2 aligns across 9 bases. V lost 2 bases to trimming and J lost 3 bases; unmatched junction nucleotides: 8. This CDR3 has 16 amino acids. The germline CDR1 and CDR2 sequences are SEHNR and FQNEAQ (reference sequence).

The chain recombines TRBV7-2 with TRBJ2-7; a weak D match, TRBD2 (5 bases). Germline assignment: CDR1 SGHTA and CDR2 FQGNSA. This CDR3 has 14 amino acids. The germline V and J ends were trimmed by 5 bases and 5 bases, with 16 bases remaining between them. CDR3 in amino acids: CASSTGKKKDEQYF. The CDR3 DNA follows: TGTGCCAGCAGCACCGGGAAAAAGAAAGACGAGCAGTACTTC.

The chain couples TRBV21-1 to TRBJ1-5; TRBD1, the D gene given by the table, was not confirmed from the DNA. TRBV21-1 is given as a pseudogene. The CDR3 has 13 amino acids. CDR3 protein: CASSNTGSQPQHF. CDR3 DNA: TGTGCCAGCAGCAATACAGGGAGTCAGCCCCAGCATTTT.

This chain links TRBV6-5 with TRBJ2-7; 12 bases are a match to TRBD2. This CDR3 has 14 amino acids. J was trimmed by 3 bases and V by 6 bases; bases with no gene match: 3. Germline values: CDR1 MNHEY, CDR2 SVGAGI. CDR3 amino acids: CASRTSGRRYEQYF. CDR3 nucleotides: TGTGCCAGCAGGACTAGCGGGAGACGCTACGAGCAGTACTTC.

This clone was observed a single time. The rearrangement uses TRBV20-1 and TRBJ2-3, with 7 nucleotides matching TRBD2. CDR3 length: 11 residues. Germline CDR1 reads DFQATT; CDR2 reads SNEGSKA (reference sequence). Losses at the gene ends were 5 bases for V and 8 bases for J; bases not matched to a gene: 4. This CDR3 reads CSAGTIGTQYF. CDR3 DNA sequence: TGCAGTGCTGGGACTATCGGTACGCAGTATTTT.

The CDR3 is CASSIQGAGEQYF. CDR3 in DNA: TGTGCCAGTAGTATCCAAGGGGCAGGGGAGCAGTACTTC. The V and J genes are TRBV19 and TRBJ2-7; tentatively, D is TRBD1 (5 bases). V was shortened by 3 bases and J by 7 bases, with 13 bases between the two germline ends. The CDR3 runs 13 residues. The germline gives CDR1 LNHDA, CDR2 SQIVND (reference sequence).

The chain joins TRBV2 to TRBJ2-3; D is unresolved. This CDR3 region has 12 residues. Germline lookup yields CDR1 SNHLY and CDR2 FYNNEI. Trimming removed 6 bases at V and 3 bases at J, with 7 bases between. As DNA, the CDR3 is TGTGCCAGCAGGGCCAGAACAGATACGCAGTATTTT. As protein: CASRARTDTQYF.